These 4 T cell receptor beta chains were all obtained from the same sample, sequenced in a study of neurological immune-mediated disorders. MiXCR, applied by TCRdb to the 5' RACE reads, yields one record per CDR3 protein. The sample includes under 70,000 distinct CDR3 sequences, approximately 3.4% seen only once; the top ten take more than 4%. Input material: PBMCs. These receptors were taken from a woman aged 50 to 60 with multiple sclerosis.

This clonotype was detected ten times or more. CDR3 protein: CASSPGTGITQYF. The CDR3 nucleotides are TGTGCCAGCAGCCCCGGTACAGGGATTACGCAGTATTTT. The rearrangement uses TRBV6-6 and TRBJ2-3, with D possibly TRBD1 on 6 matching bases. The CDR3 extends over 13 amino acids. V was clipped by 6 bases and J by 8 bases, with 15 bases between them. The germline V gene has CDR1 MNHNY and CDR2 SVGAGI (reference sequence).

This clonotype came up many times. J is TRBJ1-5 and V is TRBV6-6, with 9 bases that match TRBD1. Per germline, CDR1 MNHNY and CDR2 SVGAGI (reference sequence). The CDR3 contains 14 residues. V lost 8 bases to trimming and J lost 4 bases; unmatched junction nucleotides: 6. The CDR3 is CASWDRAYNQPQHF. CDR3 bases: TGTGCCAGCTGGGACAGGGCATATAATCAGCCCCAGCATTTT.

This clonotype was counted ten times or more. The rearrangement uses TRBV7-2 and TRBJ1-3, with TRBD1 matching 10 bases. This CDR3 is built from 15 residues. The junction had 3 bases not matched to a gene; V was cut back by 4 bases and J by 3 bases. The germline CDR1 and CDR2 sequences are SGHTA and FQGNSA. For the CDR3, the DNA is TGTGCCAGCAGCTCCGGGACAGGGGATGGAAACACCATATATTTT. Translated, it gives CASSSGTGDGNTIYF.

Many counts were recorded for this clonotype. V and J are TRBV6-2 or TRBV6-3 and TRBJ2-3; D is undetermined. CDR1 is MNHEY, CDR2 SVGEGT, per germline. Trimming shortened V by 6 bases and J by 2 bases, and 15 bases separated the two germline ends. The CDR3 runs 15 residues. CDR3 residues: CASSPYSGVTDTQYF. CDR3 nucleotide sequence: TGTGCCAGCAGCCCATACAGTGGGGTCACAGATACGCAGTATTTT.